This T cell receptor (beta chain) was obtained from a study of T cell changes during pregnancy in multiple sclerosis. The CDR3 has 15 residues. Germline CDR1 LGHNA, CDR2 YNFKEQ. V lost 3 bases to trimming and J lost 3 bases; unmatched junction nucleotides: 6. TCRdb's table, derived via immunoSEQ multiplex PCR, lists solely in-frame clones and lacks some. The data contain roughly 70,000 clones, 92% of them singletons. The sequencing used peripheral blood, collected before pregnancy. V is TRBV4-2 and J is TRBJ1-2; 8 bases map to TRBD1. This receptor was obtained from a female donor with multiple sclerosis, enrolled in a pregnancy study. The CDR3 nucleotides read TGTGCCAGCAGCCAGTCACAGGGGGAAGACTATGGCTACACCTTC. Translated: CASSQSQGEDYGYTF.